The clone carrying this T cell receptor (beta chain) was seen a few times. Its antigen is not known. Reverse transcribing all isolated RNA meant expressed TCRB transcripts were sequenced. Sequencing used immunoSEQ multiplex PCR; TCRdb keeps in-frame clones, though not all of them. The sample lists 300,000 to 350,000 clones, approximately 13% occurring once. The ends were cut back, 2 bases at V and 2 bases at J, with 10 bases in the middle. The CDR3 is 14 amino acids. Germline CDR1 is SEHNR and CDR2 is FQNEAQ (reference sequence). This sample is drawn from a study of beta chain features in type 1 diabetes. General study findings and limits: Researchers could not determine here whether HLA type influences TCRB rearrangement. Shortening that was moderate but significant affected the TCRB CDR3s of Type 1 diabetes patients in all four CD4+ subsets.

This sequence originates from a woman between 18 and 29 years old with type 1 diabetes. Sample: naive CD4+ T cells from blood. The chain uses TRBV7-9 and TRBJ2-7; D is possibly TRBD2 (5 bases). DNA of the CDR3: TGTGCCAGCAGCTTACCTAGCTTTGCCTACGAGCAGTACTTC. Translated, it gives CASSLPSFAYEQYF.